This T cell receptor (beta chain) was identified in a study of Ad26.COV2.S vaccination and SARS-CoV-2 variants listed by TCRdb under 2021. As for the study more broadly: Vaccine-arm donors were drawn from COV1001, a multicentre, randomized, double-blind, placebo-controlled phase I-IIa trial of Ad26.COV2.S in healthy adults. TCRbeta repertoire sequencing served as the tool for gauging how specific and how broad the SARS-CoV-2-reactive T cell receptors were following Ad26.COV2.S vaccination. Investigators did not know the trial group allocation while performing experiments and assessing outcomes. Trial participants were randomized into five groups of five, in which low-dose or high-dose Ad26.COV2.S was given once or twice, or placebo was given on both occasions. Ad26.COV2.S was given intramuscularly at 5x10^10 or 1x10^11 viral particles, as a single shot or as two shots 56 days apart. A total of around 32 samples were included in the TCR-sequenced set, comprising some 20 Ad26.COV2.S vaccine recipients, 5 placebo recipients and 8 SARS-CoV-2 convalescent individuals.

CDR1 and CDR2 (SGHAT, FQNNGV) derive from the germline V gene. V and J lose 6 bases and 1 base, and a span of 3 bases separates them. From the cysteine up to the phenylalanine, the CDR3 has a length of 11 residues. Only the CDR3 DNA is retained, 33 bases long and in frame from the first base. Overall study outcomes, separate from this receptor: Non-spike TCR breadth was comparable between vaccine and placebo recipients, consistent with the vaccine containing only spike. Comparing responses between vaccine doses or regimens was not something the study was powered to do. Ad26.COV2.S recipients had higher spike-specific TCR breadth than placebo recipients (P = 0.0014). According to the authors, total T cell responses may have been underestimated by the TCR breadth and depth analyses. After vaccination, spike-specific CD8+ and CD4+ T cell responses were reported to show substantial breadth.

The immunoSEQ Assay was used to sequence TCRbeta CDR3 regions. After extraction, genomic DNA underwent amplification by bias-controlled multiplex PCR, followed by high-throughput sequencing. Regarding the original processing steps: To quantify the absolute abundance of every unique TCRbeta CDR3 region, sequences were collapsed and filtered. Usable DNA was measured by amplifying reference genes present in all nucleated cells, and TCRbeta template counts were normalized to that usable DNA to estimate T cell fraction. Repertoire TCRs were annotated as SARS-CoV-2-specific when V gene, CDR3 amino acid sequence and J gene were exactly matched to a known reactive TCR set. MIRA supplied the reference SARS-CoV-2 TCR set, which was filtered for enrichment in COVID-19-positive ImmuneCODE repertoires so that public or cross-reactive TCRs were removed. Based on the MIRA antigens, annotated TCRs were further analysed at the level of specific ORF or position within ORF. Breadth was defined as the number of annotated unique rearrangements divided by the total number of unique productive rearrangements, and depth was defined as the summed frequency of the annotated unique rearrangements. Group comparisons of TCR breadth used two-sided Wilcoxon rank-sum tests. Not all clones reach the TCRdb copy of this immuneACCESS table, which keeps in-frame sequences only. Checked studies attribute under half of the gap to unresolved V genes and leave the rest unexplained. The V and J calls and clone size were taken over from that table, and D and trimming were inferred from the DNA. This sample comprises 350,000 to 450,000 clones, around 92% of them detected only once. The biggest ten clones account for around 1.7% of the sample.

Sample treatment or condition, as interpreted from the label and publication: 15 to 20 received Ad26.COV2.S at low or high dose, single or two shots; roughly five received placebo; per-sample allocation not given. Repertoires of vaccine and placebo recipients were sequenced from samples taken on day 63 after the first injection. In Cohort 1b, about two dozen adults aged 18-55 years were enrolled at a single site in Boston, USA, between 29 July and 7 August 2020. As a vaccine, Ad26.COV2.S was a replication-incompetent adenovirus type 26 vector that expressed a prefusion-stabilized SARS-CoV-2 spike protein derived from the original Wuhan strain. Turning to this clone: Its binding antigen is unknown. No much larger clonotype is one base removed from it; base qualities were not supplied. Other DNA sequences of this sample code for an identical CDR3.

The sequence came from a person aged 18-65 years who received the Ad26.COV2.S COVID-19 vaccine or a placebo. Here the sequenced sample was peripheral blood, taken in a trial of Ad26.COV2.S vaccine versus placebo. The rearrangement combines TRBV11-2 with TRBJ2-5; no D gene call is confident. This receptor has the CDR3 CASSLQETQYF. The DNA sequence reads TGTGCCAGCAGTCTCCAAGAGACCCAGTACTTC. When the CDR3 is completed using the reference TRBV11-2 and TRBJ2-5 genes on either side, the full variable domain is EAGVAQSPRYKIIEKRQSVAFWCNPISGHATLYWYQQILGQGPKLLIQFQNNGVVDDSQLPKDRFSAERLKGVDSTLKIQPAKLEDSAVYLCASSLQETQYFGPGTRLLVL.